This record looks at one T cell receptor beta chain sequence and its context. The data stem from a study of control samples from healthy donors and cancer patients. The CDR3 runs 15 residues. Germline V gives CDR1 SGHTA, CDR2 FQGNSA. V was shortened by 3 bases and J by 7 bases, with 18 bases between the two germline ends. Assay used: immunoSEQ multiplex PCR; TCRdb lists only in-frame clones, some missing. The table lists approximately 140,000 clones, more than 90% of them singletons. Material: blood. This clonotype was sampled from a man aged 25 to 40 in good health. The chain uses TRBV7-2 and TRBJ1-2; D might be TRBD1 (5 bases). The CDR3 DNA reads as TGTGCCAGCAGCTTCTCCCCCGGAGGGGAGTCTGGCTACACCTTC. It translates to CASSFSPGGESGYTF.